This TCR beta chain originates from a study of cytomegalovirus exposure and HLA in healthy donors. Study-level points and caveats: Reports indicate that TCR beta sequences accurately predicted the HLA-A and HLA-B alleles of most subjects.

Amplification used 60 Vbeta primers and 13 Jbeta primers. Clones were sequenced by immunoSEQ multiplex PCR, and TCRdb holds only the in-frame ones, with some missing. The data hold roughly 160,000 clones, with 70% to 85% observed a single time. Worth noting for this clone: What it binds is not known.

With 2 bases removed from V and 3 bases from J, the gap between germline ends came to 14 bases. The germline gives CDR1 SQVTM, CDR2 ANQGSEA. CDR3 length: 14 residues. J is TRBJ2-7 and V is TRBV29-1, with D tentatively TRBD2 (6 bases). The receptor was derived from a man aged 50-60 years in good health and CMV-seropositive. The sample taken for sequencing was PBMCs. CDR3 bases: TGCAGCGTTGAAAGGCGGGGTAAGGACTACGAGCAGTACTTC. Amino acids: CSVERRGKDYEQYF.